These 13 T cell receptor beta chains share one sample of origin, sequenced in a study of blood T cell repertoires in COVID-19. Sequencing used immunoSEQ multiplex PCR; TCRdb keeps in-frame clones, though not all of them. The table lists approximately 260,000 clones, 88% of them singletons. The sequenced sample was PBMCs or T cells enriched from blood (not recorded which). The receptors originated from a woman in her forties with acute COVID-19.

The J gene is TRBJ2-3, the V gene TRBV20-1, with D hard to call. The germline gives CDR1 DFQATT, CDR2 SNEGSKA (reference sequence). The CDR3 length is 11 residues. V was clipped by 4 bases and J by 2 bases, with 4 bases between them. The CDR3 coding sequence is TGCAGTGCTACAAACACAGATACGCAGTATTTT. This sequence encodes CSATNTDTQYF.

The rearrangement links TRBV6-2 or TRBV6-3 to TRBJ2-3; 7 nucleotides align to TRBD2. The J segment lost 1 base and the V segment lost 6 bases, leaving 10 bases of the junction unmatched. The germline CDR1 and CDR2 sequences are MNHEY and SVGEGT. The CDR3 extends over 16 amino acids. CDR3 coding DNA: TGTGCCAGCAGCGCGGGAGCCCTCAGGGGCACAGATACGCAGTATTTT. It specifies CASSAGALRGTDTQYF.

This chain links TRBV4-1 with TRBJ1-3, with D perhaps matching TRBD1 (5 bases). The CDR3 contains 15 residues. Germline V gives CDR1 MGHRA, CDR2 YSYEKL. Trimming took off 2 bases at V and 2 bases at J, with 10 bases between the two ends. CDR3 region: CASSQWGQAGNTIYF. For the CDR3, the DNA is TGCGCCAGCAGCCAATGGGGCCAGGCTGGAAACACCATATATTTT.

The chain uses TRBV6-5 and TRBJ1-2; 8 nucleotides align to TRBD1. The CDR3 is 13 amino acids. In germline, CDR1 is MNHEY, CDR2 SVGAGI. The ends lost 6 bases at V and 5 bases at J; junction bases unmatched: 5. The CDR3 sequence is CASSPDRVYGYTF. The CDR3 DNA is TGTGCCAGCAGCCCGGACAGGGTGTATGGCTACACCTTC.

V usage is TRBV27 and J usage is TRBJ1-6; no firm D call. V lost 5 bases and J lost 0, with 8 bases in between. Germline CDR1 is MNHEY and CDR2 is SMNVEV (reference sequence). The CDR3 totals 15 residues. CDR3 sequence reads: CASSPPGSYNSPLHF. CDR3 nucleotides: TGTGCCAGCAGTCCACCGGGCTCCTATAATTCACCCCTCCACTTT.

The V call is TRBV7-2, the J call TRBJ1-1; D gene ambiguous. V shed 2 bases and J shed 7 bases, with 14 bases lying between them. This CDR3 region has 14 residues. CDR1 is SGHTA, CDR2 FQGNSA, per germline. CDR3 nucleotide sequence: TGTGCCAGCAGCTTACTAACAGTTTCTCGTGAAGCTTTCTTT. Protein product: CASSLLTVSREAFF.

The V and J genes are TRBV6-5 and TRBJ2-1; 11 bases fit TRBD1. CDR3 length: 14 residues. V shed 7 bases and J 7 bases; nucleotides not matched to a gene: 6. Germline assignment: CDR1 MNHEY and CDR2 SVGAGI. The CDR3 loop reads CASNRDRGRNEQFF. The CDR3, as DNA: TGTGCCAGCAACCGGGACAGGGGGAGGAATGAGCAGTTCTTC.

The genes are TRBV18 and TRBJ2-1; TRBD2 matches 8 bases. Looked up from germline, CDR1 is KGHSH and CDR2 is LQKENI. There are 15 residues in the CDR3. V lost 4 bases, J lost 8 bases, and 10 bases stayed unmatched. CDR3: CASSLGLESHDEQFF. The DNA for the CDR3 is TGTGCCAGCTCACTGGGACTAGAGTCCCACGATGAGCAGTTCTTC.

The chain combines TRBV18 with TRBJ2-7, with TRBD1 matching over 7 bases. This CDR3 is built from 14 residues. V was pared by 6 bases and J by 3 bases, with 8 bases of the junction left unmatched. Germline CDR1 and CDR2: KGHSH and LQKENI. The CDR3, as DNA: TGTGCCAGCTCGACAAGCCGGGACAGCTACGAGCAGTACTTC. Translation gives CASSTSRDSYEQYF.

The V call is TRBV10-1, the J call TRBJ2-1; TRBD2 might be the D (6 bases). Trimming removed 8 bases at V and 8 bases at J, with 13 bases between. Germline V lookup: CDR1 WNHNN, CDR2 SYGVQD (reference sequence). This CDR3 comprises 12 residues. The DNA for the CDR3 is TGCGCCAGCGCCGGGACTCAGGATGAGCAGTTCTTC. Protein product: CASAGTQDEQFF.

The V and J genes are TRBV28 and TRBJ1-3; 7 bases map to TRBD1. J was trimmed by 2 bases and V by 7 bases; bases with no gene match: 5. Germline CDR1 and CDR2: MDHEN and SYDVKM. There are 14 residues in the CDR3. The CDR3 loop is CASNAGGTGNTIYF. CDR3 nucleotide sequence: TGTGCCAGCAACGCAGGGGGGACTGGAAACACCATATATTTT.

Only one count was recorded for this clone. The genes are TRBV11-3 and TRBJ2-3; 7 nucleotides align to TRBD2. Germline assignment: CDR1 SGHNT and CDR2 YENEEA. Trimming took 0 bases from V and 6 from J; bases not matched to a gene: 3. CDR3 length equals 14 residues. CDR3 protein: CASSLELATDTQYF. In nucleotides, the CDR3 is TGTGCCAGCAGCTTAGAACTAGCGACTGATACGCAGTATTTT.

CDR3 in DNA: TGTGCCAGCAGCTGGCGGGAGGCCACCGGGGAGCTGTTTTTT. Protein: CASSWREATGELFF. The genes are TRBV5-6 and TRBJ2-2; 8 bases map to TRBD2. J was trimmed by 4 bases and V by 3 bases; bases with no gene match: 2. Looked up from germline, CDR1 is SGHDT and CDR2 is YYEEEE. This CDR3 spans 14 amino acids.